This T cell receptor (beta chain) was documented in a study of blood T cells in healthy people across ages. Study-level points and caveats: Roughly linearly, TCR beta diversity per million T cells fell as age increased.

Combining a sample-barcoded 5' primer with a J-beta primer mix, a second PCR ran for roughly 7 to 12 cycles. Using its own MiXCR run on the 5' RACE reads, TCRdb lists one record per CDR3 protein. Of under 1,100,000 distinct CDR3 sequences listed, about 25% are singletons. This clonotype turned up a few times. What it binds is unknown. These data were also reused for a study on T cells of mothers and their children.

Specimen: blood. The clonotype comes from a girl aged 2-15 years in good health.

The DNA of the CDR3 is TGTGCCACCAGCAGAGACAACCCCTTAGCGGCCTCCTACGAGCAGTACTTC. Translating gives CATSRDNPLAASYEQYF. The V call is TRBV15, the J call TRBJ2-7, with a possible D match to TRBD2 (6 bases). V was pared by 0 bases and J by 0 bases, with 15 bases between. CDR3 length: 17 residues. CDR1 is LNHNV and CDR2 is YYDKDF in the germline V gene (reference sequence).